The 20 T cell receptor beta chains listed next were all sequenced from one sample in a study of T cell repertoires in cytomegalovirus infection. TCRdb reprocessed the reads via MiXCR and lists one record per CDR3 protein. The sample contains around 340,000 distinct CDR3 sequences, 25% to 30% of which appear only once. These receptors' antigens are unknown. The sequencing used cultured PBMCs, collected from culture after CMV antigen stimulation. Receptors originate from a human donor in good health (CMV status not recorded). Some clones in this sample may be carry-over from other donors' samples.

The chain couples TRBV10-3 to TRBJ1-1, with TRBD1 matching over 7 bases. The CDR3 is 15 residues long. V was clipped by 5 bases and J by 3 bases; unmatched bases: 9. Germline CDR1 ENHRY, CDR2 SYGVKD. CDR3 amino acids: CAISPQGVGDTEAFF. The DNA for the CDR3 is TGTGCCATCAGTCCGCAGGGGGTGGGGGACACTGAAGCTTTCTTT.

The V call is TRBV20-1, the J call TRBJ2-7; no reliable D call. The CDR3 spans 12 residues. Deletions cut 4 bases from V and 1 base from J, with 8 bases between. The germline gives CDR1 DFQATT, CDR2 SNEGSKA (reference sequence). CDR3 loop: CSAKTHSYEQYF. CDR3 in DNA: TGCAGTGCTAAGACTCATTCCTACGAGCAGTACTTC.

This clonotype was counted at least ten times. DNA for the CDR3: TGTGCCAGTACCAGGACAGGGTGGAGCAATCAGCCCCAGCATTTT. Translation: CASTRTGWSNQPQHF. The gene calls are TRBV19 and TRBJ1-5, with 8 bases lining up with TRBD1. V gave up 7 bases and J gave up 1 base; unmatched junction bases: 6. Germline V gene data show CDR1 as LNHDA and CDR2 as SQIVND (reference sequence). This CDR3 is built from 15 residues.

Note on this clonotype: A read error may explain this, as a much larger clone is one base away. V usage is TRBV7-2 and J usage is TRBJ1-4; D possibly corresponds to TRBD1 (5 bases). V was clipped by 2 bases and J by 8 bases, with 15 bases between them. Germline lookup yields CDR1 SGHTA and CDR2 FQGNSA. The CDR3 loop spans 15 amino acids. The CDR3 coding sequence is TGTGCCAGCAGCTTACAAGGGGCAGGAAGGGAAAAACTGTTTTTT. The encoded protein is CASSLQGAGREKLFF. Using reference TRBV7-2 and TRBJ1-4 for the parts outside the CDR3, the full variable domain is GAGVSQSPSNKVTEKGKDVELRCDPISGHTALYWYRQSLGQGLEFLIYFQGNSAPDKSGLPSDRFSAERTGGSVSTLTIQRTQQEDSAVYLCASSLQGAGREKLFFGSGTQLSVL.

This sequence joins TRBV7-2 and TRBJ1-5; D not certain. This CDR3 is built from 16 residues. CDR1 SGHTA and CDR2 FQGNSA come from the germline V gene. Trimming cost V 2 bases and J 3 bases, with 14 bases left between them. The CDR3 sequence: CASSLNSGLHNQPQHF. The CDR3 coding sequence is TGTGCCAGCAGCTTAAATTCGGGTTTACACAATCAGCCCCAGCATTTT.

V is TRBV7-9 and J is TRBJ2-3; D might be TRBD2 (6 bases). The germline V and J ends were trimmed by 1 base and 6 bases, with 8 bases remaining between them. The length of the CDR3 is 13 residues. Germline V lookup: CDR1 SEHNR, CDR2 FQNEAQ (reference sequence). In DNA, the CDR3 is TGTGCCAGCAGCTTAGGGACTATCGATACGCAGTATTTT. Translating it yields CASSLGTIDTQYF.

The chain combines TRBV3-1 with TRBJ1-1; 10 nucleotides align to TRBD1. The CDR3 sequence is 15 residues long. V lost 3 bases to trimming and J lost 1 base; unmatched junction nucleotides: 2. The germline V gene encodes CDR1 LGHDT and CDR2 YNNKEL (reference sequence). CDR3 residues: CASSQRDRGNTEAFF. The CDR3 coding sequence is TGTGCCAGCAGCCAGAGGGACAGGGGGAACACTGAAGCTTTCTTT.

V and J are TRBV7-9 and TRBJ2-3, with 7 bases matching TRBD2. There are 16 residues in the CDR3. CDR1 and CDR2 (germline): SEHNR, FQNEAQ (reference sequence). Germline trimming cut 0 bases from V and 5 bases from J; bases unmatched to any gene: 8. The CDR3 protein is CASSLARGLRRDTQYF. CDR3 DNA: TGTGCCAGCAGCTTAGCGCGGGGGTTAAGGAGAGATACGCAGTATTTT.

This chain joins TRBV15 and TRBJ1-6, with TRBD1 as a possible D gene (5 bases). The CDR3 covers 15 residues. Germline V gene sequence: CDR1 LNHNV, CDR2 YYDKDF (reference sequence). V lost 0 bases and J 7 bases, leaving 10 bases between the germline ends. The CDR3 sequence: CATSRDYRRNSPLHF. The CDR3 DNA reads TGTGCCACCAGCAGAGATTACAGGCGGAATTCACCCCTCCACTTT.

This clonotype was detected a few times. The V gene is TRBV25-1, the J gene TRBJ1-1; no definite D call. CDR3 length equals 15 residues. Trimming left V 3 bases short and J 1 base short, with 12 bases between. The germline CDR1 and CDR2 sequences are MGHDK and SYGVNS. CDR3 sequence: CASSEPLMENTEAFF. DNA for the CDR3: TGTGCCAGCAGTGAGCCTCTTATGGAGAACACTGAAGCTTTCTTT.

This clonotype was counted a few times. This chain connects TRBV5-1 to TRBJ2-6, with 12 bases lining up with TRBD1. With V trimmed by 4 bases and J by 2 bases, 10 bases remained unmatched. The germline gives CDR1 SGHRS, CDR2 YFSETQ. The CDR3 is made up of 19 amino acids. This chain's CDR3 is CASSQGPGTGGAGANVLTF. CDR3 nucleotides: TGCGCCAGCAGCCAAGGTCCCGGGACAGGGGGCGCTGGGGCCAACGTCCTGACTTTC.

The chain combines TRBV6-1 with TRBJ2-1; TRBD1 might be the D (6 bases). V was pared by 6 bases and J by 4 bases, with 19 bases between. The V gene's germline CDR1 is MNHNS and CDR2 SASEGT. The CDR3 sequence is 16 residues long. Here the CDR3 reads CASSLGAPFWYNEQFF. CDR3 sequence (DNA): TGTGCCAGCAGCCTGGGGGCCCCTTTTTGGTACAATGAGCAGTTCTTC.

Written as DNA, the CDR3 is TGTGCCAGCTCAGGGACAGGGGAAAGTCGGTATGGCTACACCTTC. Residues: CASSGTGESRYGYTF. The chain combines TRBV18 with TRBJ1-2; 10 bases line up with TRBD1. The V and J ends lost 5 bases and 5 bases, in that order; junction bases with no gene match: 8. The V gene's germline CDR1 is KGHSH and CDR2 LQKENI. CDR3 length equals 15 residues.

This clonotype was recorded at least ten times. V is TRBV7-8 and J is TRBJ2-5, with 8 bases lining up with TRBD1. CDR1 and CDR2 (germline): SGHVS, FQNEAQ. The J segment lost 5 bases and the V segment lost 5 bases, leaving 7 bases of the junction unmatched. The CDR3 contains 14 residues. The CDR3 loop is CASSGRTGIETQYF. DNA of the CDR3: TGTGCCAGCAGCGGACGGACAGGGATTGAGACCCAGTACTTC.

The chain recombines TRBV7-3 with TRBJ2-1; possible D gene TRBD2, 6 bases. Germline loops: CDR1 SGHTA, CDR2 FQGTGA. The V and J ends lost 7 bases and 5 bases respectively, with 15 bases between them. The length of the CDR3 is 14 residues. CDR3 amino acids: CASTLDRGNNEQFF. The CDR3 nucleotides are TGTGCCAGCACCCTGGATCGCGGGAACAATGAGCAGTTCTTC.

This clonotype has at least ten counts. V gene TRBV7-3 combines with J gene TRBJ1-2; 8 nucleotides match TRBD1. This CDR3 is built from 15 residues. The germline V gene has CDR1 SGHTA and CDR2 FQGTGA. The V and J ends lost 5 bases and 8 bases, in that order; junction bases with no gene match: 13. CDR3: CASSTYGQGEGGYTF. Written as DNA, the CDR3 is TGTGCCAGCAGCACCTACGGACAGGGAGAGGGGGGCTACACCTTC.

The chain employs TRBV7-2 and TRBJ1-2, with no clear D. CDR1 and CDR2 (germline): SGHTA, FQGNSA. The length of the CDR3 is 13 residues. V lost 8 bases to trimming and J lost 6 bases, with 16 bases between them. CDR3: CASEGPSGDGYTF. The CDR3 DNA sequence: TGTGCCAGCGAGGGTCCTTCTGGGGATGGCTACACCTTC.

This clonotype showed up just a few times. The chain combines TRBV28 with TRBJ1-2; possible D gene TRBD1, 5 bases. The germline V and J ends were trimmed by 2 bases and 1 base, with 8 bases remaining between them. CDR3 length equals 14 residues. Germline values: CDR1 MDHEN, CDR2 SYDVKM. CDR3 region: CASSLVQGNYGYTF. The CDR3 coding sequence is TGTGCCAGCAGTTTAGTTCAGGGTAACTATGGCTACACCTTC.

This clonotype was counted a few times. This rearrangement joins TRBV27 to TRBJ2-1; 7 nucleotides line up with TRBD2. Germline CDR1 is MNHEY and CDR2 is SMNVEV (reference sequence). This CDR3 is built from 15 residues. With 5 bases clipped from V and 9 bases from J, the junction kept 13 bases outside the gene matches. DNA of the CDR3: TGTGCCAGCAGTCCGGAGGGCGGGGGACTTGGTGAGCAGTTCTTC. It is translated as CASSPEGGGLGEQFF.

Ten or more counts support this clonotype. This chain joins TRBV7-2 and TRBJ2-3; a weak D match, TRBD2 (6 bases). This CDR3 has 16 amino acids. Trimming took off 4 bases at V and 3 bases at J, with 17 bases between the two ends. Looked up from germline, CDR1 is SGHTA and CDR2 is FQGNSA. In DNA, the CDR3 is TGTGCCAGCAGCTATCACCCGGGACTTTCTACAGATACGCAGTATTTT. Translating it yields CASSYHPGLSTDTQYF.